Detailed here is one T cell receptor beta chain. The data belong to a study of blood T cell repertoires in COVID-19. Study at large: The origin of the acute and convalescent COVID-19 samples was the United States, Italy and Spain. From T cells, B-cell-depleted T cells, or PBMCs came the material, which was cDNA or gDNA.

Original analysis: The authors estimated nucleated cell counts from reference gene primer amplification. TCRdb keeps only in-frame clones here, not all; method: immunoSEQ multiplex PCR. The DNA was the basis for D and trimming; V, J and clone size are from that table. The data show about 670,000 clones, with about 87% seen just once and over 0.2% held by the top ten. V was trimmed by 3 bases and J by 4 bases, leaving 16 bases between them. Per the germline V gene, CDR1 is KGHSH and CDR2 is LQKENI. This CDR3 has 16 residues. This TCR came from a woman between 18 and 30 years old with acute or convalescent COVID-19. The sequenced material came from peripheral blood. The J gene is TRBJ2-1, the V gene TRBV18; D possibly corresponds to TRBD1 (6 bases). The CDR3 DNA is TGTGCCAGCTCACCGAGCTCGTGGGGGCGTTACAATGAGCAGTTCTTC. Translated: CASSPSSWGRYNEQFF.